The 2 T cell receptor beta chains presented below share a single source sample, sequenced in a study of OX40 agonist ivuxolimab in advanced cancers. The method was immunoSEQ multiplex PCR; TCRdb's version includes in-frame clones alone and lacks a portion of them. Among more than 7,500 clones listed, roughly 90% were seen once. This specimen was CD4+ or CD8+ T cells sorted from blood, taken in a trial of the OX40 agonist ivuxolimab. All receptors derive from an adult with an advanced solid tumor such as melanoma, head and neck, liver or kidney cancer.

This chain connects TRBV6-1 to TRBJ2-4; 8 positions match TRBD1. The CDR3 contains 14 residues. After removal of 8 bases from V and 4 bases from J, the junction contained 7 bases not matched to a gene. CDR1 is MNHNS and CDR2 is SASEGT in the germline V gene. The CDR3 sequence is CASYSRDRKNIQYF. In nucleotides, the CDR3 is TGTGCCAGCTACTCCCGGGACAGGAAAAACATTCAGTACTTC.

In its sample, this clone was seen once. V is TRBV5-6 and J is TRBJ2-1; D remains ambiguous. Germline V gene lookup returns CDR1 SGHDT and CDR2 YYEEEE. This CDR3 is built from 14 residues. The V gene lost 1 base and the J gene lost 0 bases, with 5 bases spanning the gap. CDR3 in DNA: TGTGCCAGCAGCTTGTCCAGCTCCTACAATGAGCAGTTCTTC. Protein sequence: CASSLSSSYNEQFF.